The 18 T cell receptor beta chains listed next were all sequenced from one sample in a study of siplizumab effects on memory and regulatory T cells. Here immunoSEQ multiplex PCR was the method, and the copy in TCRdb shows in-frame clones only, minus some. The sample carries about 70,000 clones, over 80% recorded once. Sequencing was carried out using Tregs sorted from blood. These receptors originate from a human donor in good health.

This chain's CDR3 is CASSLGPGQGNKNEQFF. The CDR3 region has the DNA TGTGCCAGCAGCTTAGGCCCGGGACAGGGGAATAAAAATGAGCAGTTCTTC. The chain recombines TRBV11-2 with TRBJ2-1; 10 bases align to TRBD1. Germline V CDR1 and CDR2: SGHAT, FQNNGV. With V trimmed by 1 base and J by 7 bases, 10 bases remained unmatched. This CDR3 region has 17 residues.

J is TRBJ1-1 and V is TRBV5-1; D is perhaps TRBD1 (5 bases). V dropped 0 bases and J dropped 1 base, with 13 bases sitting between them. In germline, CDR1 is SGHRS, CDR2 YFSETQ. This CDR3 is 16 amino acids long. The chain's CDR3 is CASSLAAGTTNTEAFF. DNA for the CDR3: TGCGCCAGCAGCTTGGCGGCAGGGACGACGAACACTGAAGCTTTCTTT.

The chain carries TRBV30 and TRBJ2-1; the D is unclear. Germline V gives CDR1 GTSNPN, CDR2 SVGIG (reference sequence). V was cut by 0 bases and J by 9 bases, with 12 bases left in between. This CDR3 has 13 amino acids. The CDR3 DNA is TGTGCCTGGAGTGTTTGGAGATCAACTGAGCAGTTCTTC. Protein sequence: CAWSVWRSTEQFF.

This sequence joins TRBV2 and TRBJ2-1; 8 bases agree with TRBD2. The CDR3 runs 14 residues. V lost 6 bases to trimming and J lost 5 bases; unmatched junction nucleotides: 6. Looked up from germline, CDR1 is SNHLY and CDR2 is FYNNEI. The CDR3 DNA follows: TGTGCCAGCAGCCCCGGGGGGGAGAACAATGAGCAGTTCTTC. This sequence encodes CASSPGGENNEQFF.

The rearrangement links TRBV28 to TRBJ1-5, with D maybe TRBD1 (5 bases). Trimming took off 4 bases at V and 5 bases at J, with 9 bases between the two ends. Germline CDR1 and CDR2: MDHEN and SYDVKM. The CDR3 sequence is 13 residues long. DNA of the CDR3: TGTGCCAGCAGTTCCACAGGAGATCAGCCCCAGCATTTT. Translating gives CASSSTGDQPQHF.

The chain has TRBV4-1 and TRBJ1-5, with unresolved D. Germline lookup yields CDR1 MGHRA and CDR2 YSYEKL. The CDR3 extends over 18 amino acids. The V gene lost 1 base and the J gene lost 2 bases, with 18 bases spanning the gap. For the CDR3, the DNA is TGCGCCAGCAGCCAAGTGCCAGGTCAGATATCTCGCAATCAGCCCCAGCATTTT. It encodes CASSQVPGQISRNQPQHF.

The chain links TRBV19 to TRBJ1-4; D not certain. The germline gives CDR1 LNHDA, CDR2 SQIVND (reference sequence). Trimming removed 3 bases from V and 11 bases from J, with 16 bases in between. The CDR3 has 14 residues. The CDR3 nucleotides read TGTGCCAGTAGTATTGGACCGAGGCTGGCGAAACTGTTTTTT. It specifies CASSIGPRLAKLFF. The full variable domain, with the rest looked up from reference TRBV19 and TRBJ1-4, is DGGITQSPKYLFRKEGQNVTLSCEQNLNHDAMYWYRQDPGQGLRLIYYSQIVNDFQKGDIAEGYSVSREKKESFPLTVTSAQKNPTAFYLCASSIGPRLAKLFFGSGTQLSVL.

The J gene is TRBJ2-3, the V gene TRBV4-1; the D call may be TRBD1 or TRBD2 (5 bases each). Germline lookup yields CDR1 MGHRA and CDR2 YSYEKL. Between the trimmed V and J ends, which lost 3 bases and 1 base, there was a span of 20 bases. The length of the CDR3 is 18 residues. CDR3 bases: TGCGCCAGCAGCCATCCTCAGGGACGGGGCCTTCGCACAGATACGCAGTATTTT. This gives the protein CASSHPQGRGLRTDTQYF.

CDR3 sequence (DNA): TGTGCCAGCAGTAGGGACCGTGGCCAAGAGACCCAGTACTTC. Encoded protein: CASSRDRGQETQYF. The V gene is TRBV27, the J gene TRBJ2-5; either TRBD1 or TRBD2 may supply D (5 bases each). With 5 bases removed from V and 1 base from J, the gap between germline ends came to 11 bases. The CDR3 covers 14 residues. From germline, CDR1 is MNHEY and CDR2 SMNVEV (reference sequence).

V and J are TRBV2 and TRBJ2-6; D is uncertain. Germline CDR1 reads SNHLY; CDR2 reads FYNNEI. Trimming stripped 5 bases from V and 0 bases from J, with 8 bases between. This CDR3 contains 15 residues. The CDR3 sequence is CASSPVVSGANVLTF. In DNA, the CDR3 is TGTGCCAGCAGTCCGGTGGTCTCTGGGGCCAACGTCCTGACTTTC.

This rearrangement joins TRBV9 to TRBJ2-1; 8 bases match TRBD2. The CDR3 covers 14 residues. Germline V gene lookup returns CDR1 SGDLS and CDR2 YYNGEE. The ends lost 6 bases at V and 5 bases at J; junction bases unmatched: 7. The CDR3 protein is CASTSGGAHNEQFF. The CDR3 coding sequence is TGTGCCAGCACCTCGGGGGGGGCCCACAATGAGCAGTTCTTC.

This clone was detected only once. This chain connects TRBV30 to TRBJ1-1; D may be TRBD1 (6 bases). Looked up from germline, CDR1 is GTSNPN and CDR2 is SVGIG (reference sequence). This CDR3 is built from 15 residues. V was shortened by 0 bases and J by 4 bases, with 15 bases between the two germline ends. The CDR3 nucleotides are TGTGCCTGGAGTGTAGGTTGGGGGCTATTCACTGAAGCTTTCTTT. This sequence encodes CAWSVGWGLFTEAFF.

CDR3: CATSREGLYEQYF. The CDR3 DNA reads TGTGCCACCAGCAGAGAGGGACTCTACGAGCAGTACTTC. This chain links TRBV15 with TRBJ2-7; D perhaps matches TRBD2 (6 bases). Germline V lookup: CDR1 LNHNV, CDR2 YYDKDF (reference sequence). The CDR3 is 13 amino acids. Trimming cost V 0 bases and J 3 bases, with 6 bases left between them.

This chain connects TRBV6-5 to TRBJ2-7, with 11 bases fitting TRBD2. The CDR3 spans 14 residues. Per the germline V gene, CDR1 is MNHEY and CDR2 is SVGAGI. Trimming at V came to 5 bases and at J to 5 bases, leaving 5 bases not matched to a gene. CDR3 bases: TGTGCCAGCAGTCGTAGCGGGAGGGCCCACGAGCAGTACTTC. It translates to CASSRSGRAHEQYF.

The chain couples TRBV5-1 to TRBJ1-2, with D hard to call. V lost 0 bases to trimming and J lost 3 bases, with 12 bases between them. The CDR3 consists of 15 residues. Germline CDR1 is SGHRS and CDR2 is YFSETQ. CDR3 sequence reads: CASSLEGTAYYGYTF. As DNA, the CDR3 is TGCGCCAGCAGCTTGGAAGGTACAGCCTACTATGGCTACACCTTC.

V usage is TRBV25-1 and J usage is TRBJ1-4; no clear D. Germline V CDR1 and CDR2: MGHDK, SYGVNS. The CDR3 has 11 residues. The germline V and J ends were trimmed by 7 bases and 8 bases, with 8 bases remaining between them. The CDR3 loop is CASTWAEKLFF. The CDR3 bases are TGTGCCAGCACGTGGGCGGAAAAACTGTTTTTT.

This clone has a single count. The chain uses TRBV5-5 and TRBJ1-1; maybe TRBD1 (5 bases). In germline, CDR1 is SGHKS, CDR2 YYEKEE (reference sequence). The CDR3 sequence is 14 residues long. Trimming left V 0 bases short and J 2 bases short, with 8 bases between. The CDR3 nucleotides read TGTGCCAGCAGCTTGGCCGGGGGTAACACTGAAGCTTTCTTT. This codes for CASSLAGGNTEAFF.

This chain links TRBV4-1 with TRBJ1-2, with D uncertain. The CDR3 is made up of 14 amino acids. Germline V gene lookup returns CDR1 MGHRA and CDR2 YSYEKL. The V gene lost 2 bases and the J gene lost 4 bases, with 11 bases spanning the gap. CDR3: CASSQQDVGYGYTF. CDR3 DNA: TGCGCCAGCAGCCAACAAGACGTGGGCTATGGCTACACCTTC.